This paragraph reports one TCR beta chain. The antigen is not known. PCR primers comprised 60 Vbeta and 13 Jbeta primers. TCRdb's copy holds only in-frame clones and misses some; the assay was immunoSEQ multiplex PCR. In total, the table holds some 140,000 clones. Germline V gives CDR1 SGDLS, CDR2 YYNGEE. V lost 4 bases, J lost 2 bases, and 5 bases stayed unmatched. CDR3 length: 15 amino acids. This entry is derived from a study of cytomegalovirus exposure and HLA in healthy donors. About the study: Previous work identified 95 million to 140 million unique TCR beta sequences from 150 million to 200 million T cells. Study-wide points: Presence/absence results assume similar sequencing depth per donor, which may not hold. Excluded were some V segments that proved indistinguishable, including TRBV6-2 and TRBV6-3. The number of N-insertions in an Asian-associated ancestry cluster was reportedly below the roughly 670-donor mean in a later analysis.

This rearrangement joins TRBV9 to TRBJ2-3; 9 bases are a match to TRBD2. Sequencing was done on a sample of PBMCs. The receptor comes from a woman in her thirties or forties in good health and CMV-seronegative. The CDR3 protein is CASSPSGVITDTQYF. CDR3 bases: TGTGCCAGCAGCCCTAGCGGGGTGATCACAGATACGCAGTATTTT. Using reference TRBV9 and TRBJ2-3 for the parts outside the CDR3, the full variable domain is DSGVTQTPKHLITATGQRVTLRCSPRSGDLSVYWYQQSLDQGLQFLIQYYNGEERAKGNILERFSAQQFPDLHSELNLSSLELGDSALYFCASSPSGVITDTQYFGPGTRLTVL.